This T cell receptor beta chain was found in a study of OX40 agonist ivuxolimab in advanced cancers. Study as a whole: Partial responses were observed in three patients, of whom one had hepatocellular carcinoma and two had cutaneous melanoma. The study, taken as a whole, reports: Compared with CD4+, CD8+ T cells on average had more expanded clones. In the expanded peripheral T cells, antigen specificity was never determined.

Blood got drawn at baseline, again on cycle 4 day 1, and then on cycle 7 day 1. Of note for this clone: The antigen remains unidentified.

Sequencing was performed with immunoSEQ multiplex PCR; in TCRdb, only in-frame clones are kept and a portion is missing. The sample carries under 100,000 clones, approximately 85% recorded once. Trimming took 3 bases from V and 3 from J, leaving 14 bases between them. There are 15 residues in the CDR3. Germline CDR1 is SEHNR and CDR2 is FQNEAQ (reference sequence). Material: CD4+ or CD8+ T cells sorted from blood, obtained in a trial of the OX40 agonist ivuxolimab. The V call is TRBV7-9, the J call TRBJ2-5, with D hard to call. The receptor was derived from an adult with an advanced solid tumor such as melanoma, head and neck, liver or kidney cancer. The CDR3 sequence: CASSFEYSQKETQYF. For the CDR3, the DNA is TGTGCCAGCAGCTTTGAATATAGCCAAAAAGAGACCCAGTACTTC.